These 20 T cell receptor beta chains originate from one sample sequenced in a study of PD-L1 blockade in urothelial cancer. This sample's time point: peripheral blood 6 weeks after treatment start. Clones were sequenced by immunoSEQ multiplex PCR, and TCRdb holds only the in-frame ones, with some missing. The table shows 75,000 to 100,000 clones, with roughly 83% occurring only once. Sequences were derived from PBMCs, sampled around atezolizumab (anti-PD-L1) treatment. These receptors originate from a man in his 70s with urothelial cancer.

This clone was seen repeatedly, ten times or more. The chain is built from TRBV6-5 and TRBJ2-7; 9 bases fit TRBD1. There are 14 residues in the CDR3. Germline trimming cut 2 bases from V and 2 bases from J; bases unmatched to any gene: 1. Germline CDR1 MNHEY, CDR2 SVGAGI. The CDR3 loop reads CASSYRDRAYEQYF. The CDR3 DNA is TGTGCCAGCAGTTACAGGGACAGGGCCTACGAGCAGTACTTC.

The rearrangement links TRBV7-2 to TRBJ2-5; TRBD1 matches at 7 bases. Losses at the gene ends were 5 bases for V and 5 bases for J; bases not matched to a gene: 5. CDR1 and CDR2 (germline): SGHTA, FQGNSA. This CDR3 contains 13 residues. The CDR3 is CASSRDRGETQYF. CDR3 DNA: TGTGCCAGCAGCAGGGACAGAGGGGAGACCCAGTACTTC.

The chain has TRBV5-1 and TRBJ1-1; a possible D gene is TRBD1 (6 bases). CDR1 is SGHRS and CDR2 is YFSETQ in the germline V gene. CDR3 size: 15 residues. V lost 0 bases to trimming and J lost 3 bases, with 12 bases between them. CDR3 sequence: CASSLAEGGYTEAFF. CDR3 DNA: TGCGCCAGCAGCTTGGCCGAGGGGGGGTACACTGAAGCTTTCTTT.

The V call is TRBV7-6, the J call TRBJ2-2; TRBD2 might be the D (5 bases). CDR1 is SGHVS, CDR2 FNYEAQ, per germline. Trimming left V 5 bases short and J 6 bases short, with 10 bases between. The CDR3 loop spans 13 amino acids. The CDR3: CASSPVGAGELFF. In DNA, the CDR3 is TGTGCCAGCAGCCCCGTCGGGGCCGGGGAGCTGTTTTTT. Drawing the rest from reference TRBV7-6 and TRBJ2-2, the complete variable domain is GAGVSQSPRYKVTKRGQDVALRCDPISGHVSLYWYRQALGQGPEFLTYFNYEAQQDKSGLPNDRFSAERPEGSISTLTIQRTEQRDSAMYRCASSPVGAGELFFGEGSRLTVL.

The CDR3 spells CASRPPGQGIYGYTF. The CDR3 DNA reads as TGTGCCAGCAGGCCCCCGGGACAGGGGATCTATGGCTACACCTTC. The rearrangement links TRBV6-5 to TRBJ1-2; the match to TRBD1 covers 10 bases. Germline V gene lookup returns CDR1 MNHEY and CDR2 SVGAGI. The V segment lost 6 bases and the J segment 4 bases; nucleotides outside the gene matches: 8. CDR3 size: 15 residues.

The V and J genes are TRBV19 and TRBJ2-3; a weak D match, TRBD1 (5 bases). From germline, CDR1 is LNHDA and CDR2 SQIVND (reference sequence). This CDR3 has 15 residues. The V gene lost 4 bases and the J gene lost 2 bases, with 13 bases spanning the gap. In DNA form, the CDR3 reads TGTGCCAGTAGTACCCAGGGTAGGGTCACAGATACGCAGTATTTT. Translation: CASSTQGRVTDTQYF.

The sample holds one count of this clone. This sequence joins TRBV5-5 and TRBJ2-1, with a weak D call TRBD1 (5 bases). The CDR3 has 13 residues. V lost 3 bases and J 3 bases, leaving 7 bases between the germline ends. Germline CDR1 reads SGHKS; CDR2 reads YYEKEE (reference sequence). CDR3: CASSSRDYNEQFF. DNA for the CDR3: TGTGCCAGCAGCTCCAGGGACTACAATGAGCAGTTCTTC.

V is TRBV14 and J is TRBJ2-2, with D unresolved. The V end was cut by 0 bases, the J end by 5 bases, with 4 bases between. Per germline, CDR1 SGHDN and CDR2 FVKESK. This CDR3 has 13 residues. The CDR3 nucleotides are TGTGCCAGCAGCCAAGATACTACCGGGGAGCTGTTTTTT. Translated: CASSQDTTGELFF.

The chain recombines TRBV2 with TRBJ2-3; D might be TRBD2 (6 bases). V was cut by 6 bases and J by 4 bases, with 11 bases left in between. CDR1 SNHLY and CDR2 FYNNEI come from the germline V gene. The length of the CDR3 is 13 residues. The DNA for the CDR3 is TGTGCCAGCAGGGTGGCGGGATCAGATACGCAGTATTTT. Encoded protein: CASRVAGSDTQYF.

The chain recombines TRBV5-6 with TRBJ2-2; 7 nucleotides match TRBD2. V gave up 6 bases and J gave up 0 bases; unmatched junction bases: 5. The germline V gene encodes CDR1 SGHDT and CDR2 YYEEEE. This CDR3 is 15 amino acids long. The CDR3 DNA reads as TGTGCCAGCATCAGAGGACTAGCGAACACCGGGGAGCTGTTTTTT. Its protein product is CASIRGLANTGELFF.

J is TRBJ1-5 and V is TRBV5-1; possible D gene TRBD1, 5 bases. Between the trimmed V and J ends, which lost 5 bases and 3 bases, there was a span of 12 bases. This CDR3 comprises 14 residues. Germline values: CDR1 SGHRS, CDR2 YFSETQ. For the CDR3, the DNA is TGCGCCAGCAGACCAGACAGCTCCAATCAGCCCCAGCATTTT. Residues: CASRPDSSNQPQHF. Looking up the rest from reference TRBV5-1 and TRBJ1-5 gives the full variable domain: KAGVTQTPRYLIKTRGQQVTLSCSPISGHRSVSWYQQTPGQGLQFLFEYFSETQRNKGNFPGRFSGRQFSNSRSEMNVSTLELGDSALYLCASRPDSSNQPQHFGDGTRLSIL.

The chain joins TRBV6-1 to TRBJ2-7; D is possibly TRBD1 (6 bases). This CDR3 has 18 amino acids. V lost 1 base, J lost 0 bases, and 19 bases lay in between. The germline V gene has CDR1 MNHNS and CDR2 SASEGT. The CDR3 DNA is TGTGCCAGCAGTGAAGGTCCGGGACACCAACCAACCTCCTACGAGCAGTACTTC. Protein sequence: CASSEGPGHQPTSYEQYF.

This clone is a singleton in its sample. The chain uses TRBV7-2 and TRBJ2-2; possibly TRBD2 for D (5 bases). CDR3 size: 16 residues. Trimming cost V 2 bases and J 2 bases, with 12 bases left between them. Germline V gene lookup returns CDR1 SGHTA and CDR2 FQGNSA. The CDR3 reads CASSLNGRANTGELFF. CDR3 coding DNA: TGTGCCAGCAGCTTAAATGGGCGGGCCAACACCGGGGAGCTGTTTTTT.

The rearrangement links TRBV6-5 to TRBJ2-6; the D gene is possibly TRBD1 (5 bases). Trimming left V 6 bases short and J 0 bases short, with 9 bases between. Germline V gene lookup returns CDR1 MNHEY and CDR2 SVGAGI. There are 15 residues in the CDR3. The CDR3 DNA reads TGTGCCAGCAGACCAGGGATCTCTGGGGCCAACGTCCTGACTTTC. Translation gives CASRPGISGANVLTF.

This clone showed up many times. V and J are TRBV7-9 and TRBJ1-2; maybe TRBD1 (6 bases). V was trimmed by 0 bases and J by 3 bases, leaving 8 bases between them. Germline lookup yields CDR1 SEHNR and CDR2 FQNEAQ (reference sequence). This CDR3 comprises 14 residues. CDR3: CASSLAGGDYGYTF. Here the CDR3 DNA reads TGTGCCAGCAGCTTAGCTGGGGGCGACTATGGCTACACCTTC.

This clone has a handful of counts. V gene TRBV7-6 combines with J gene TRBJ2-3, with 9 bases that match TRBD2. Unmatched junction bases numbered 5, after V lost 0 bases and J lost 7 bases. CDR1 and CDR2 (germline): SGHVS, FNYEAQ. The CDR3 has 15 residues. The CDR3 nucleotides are TGTGCCAGCAGCTTAGCCGGGACTAGCTTGAATACGCAGTATTTT. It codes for CASSLAGTSLNTQYF.

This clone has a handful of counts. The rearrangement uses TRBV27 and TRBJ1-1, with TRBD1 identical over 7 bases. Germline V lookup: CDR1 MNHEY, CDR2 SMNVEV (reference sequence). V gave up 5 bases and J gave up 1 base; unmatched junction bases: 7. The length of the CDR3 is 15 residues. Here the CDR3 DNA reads TGTGCCAGCAGTCTACAGACAGGGAGGAACACTGAAGCTTTCTTT. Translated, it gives CASSLQTGRNTEAFF.

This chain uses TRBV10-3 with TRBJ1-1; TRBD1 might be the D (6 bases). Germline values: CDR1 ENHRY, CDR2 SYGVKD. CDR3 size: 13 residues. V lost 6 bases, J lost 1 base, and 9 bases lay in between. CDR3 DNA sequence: TGTGCCATCAGCCCGACAGGGAACACTGAAGCTTTCTTT. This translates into CAISPTGNTEAFF.

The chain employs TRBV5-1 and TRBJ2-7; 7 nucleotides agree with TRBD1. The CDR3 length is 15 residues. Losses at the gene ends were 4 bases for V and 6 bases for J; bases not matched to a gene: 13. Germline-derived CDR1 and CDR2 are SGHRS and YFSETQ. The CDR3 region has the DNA TGCGCCAGCAGCCTATCACCTGACAGGGTCGGCGAGCAGTACTTC. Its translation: CASSLSPDRVGEQYF.

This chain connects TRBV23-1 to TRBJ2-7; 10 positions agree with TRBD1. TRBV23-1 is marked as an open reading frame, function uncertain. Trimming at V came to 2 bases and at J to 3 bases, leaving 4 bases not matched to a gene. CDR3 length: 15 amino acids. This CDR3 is CASSQGTGDRYEQYF. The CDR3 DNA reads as TGCGCCAGCAGTCAAGGGACAGGGGACCGCTACGAGCAGTACTTC.